These T cell receptor beta chains were read from a single sample in a study of blood T cells in healthy people across ages. TCRdb reanalysed the 5' RACE reads using MiXCR and keeps one entry per CDR3 protein. Altogether roughly 800,000 distinct CDR3 sequences are present, 20% to 30% being singletons, with the ten largest covering more than 3%. The sample was also linked to a second study, of T cells of mothers and their children.

Input material: blood. The receptors come from a boy between 5 and 17 years old in good health. CDR3s include the opening cysteine and the closing phenylalanine or tryptophan. D genes are given only for firm matches. Some rows have no size entry. The others give once, few or many, or a class for an expanded clone.

CDR3,DNA,J,D,V,size
CASSDGIGRAGEQYF,TGTGCCAGCAGTGACGGCATCGGCAGGGCGGGCGAGCAGTACTTC,TRBJ2-7,-,TRBV25-1,-
CAAASSGNTIYF,TGTGCCGCCGCTTCCTCTGGAAACACCATATATTTT,TRBJ1-3,-,TRBV6-5,many
CASSLGRGRNSYSEQFF,TGTGCCAGCAGCTTGGGCAGGGGACGGAACTCCTACAGTGAGCAGTTCTTC,TRBJ2-1,-,TRBV7-8,-
CSVASGIKYEQYF,TGCAGCGTTGCGTCCGGGATTAAGTACGAGCAGTACTTC,TRBJ2-7,-,TRBV29-1,-
CASSEERDWETQYF,TGTGCCAGCAGCGAAGAGCGGGATTGGGAGACCCAGTACTTC,TRBJ2-5,TRBD2,TRBV3-1,-
CASSVSGRGETQYF,TGTGCCAGCAGTGTTAGCGGGAGAGGGGAGACCCAGTACTTC,TRBJ2-5,TRBD2,TRBV6-2/TRBV6-3,-
CASSFGRDYEQYF,TGTGCCAGCAGTTTTGGCAGGGACTACGAGCAGTACTTC,TRBJ2-7,-,TRBV27,-
CASKLTAAGGYTF,TGTGCCAGCAAGCTGACAGCGGCGGGGGGCTACACCTTC,TRBJ1-2,-,TRBV6-2/TRBV6-3,few
CASSSSLGGDSYEQYF,TGTGCCAGCAGTTCCTCCCTCGGGGGGGACTCCTACGAGCAGTACTTC,TRBJ2-7,TRBD2,TRBV27,-
CASSWGLPNTEAFF,TGTGCCAGCAGCTGGGGACTTCCGAACACTGAAGCTTTCTTT,TRBJ1-1,-,TRBV7-2,-
CASTNAQGAGEKLFF,TGTGCCAGCACCAACGCGCAGGGGGCGGGCGAAAAACTGTTTTTT,TRBJ1-4,-,TRBV21-1,-
CASTTDRGLGGYTF,TGTGCCAGCACGACCGACAGGGGGCTAGGTGGCTACACCTTC,TRBJ1-2,TRBD1,TRBV11-1,few
CSAVRAQETQYF,TGCAGTGCTGTCCGGGCTCAAGAGACCCAGTACTTC,TRBJ2-5,-,TRBV20-1,few
CRGEDLYNEQFF,TGCAGAGGAGAAGACCTATACAATGAGCAGTTCTTC,TRBJ2-1,-,TRBV20-1,-
CASSSLEGDEQYF,TGTGCCAGCTCATCACTGGAAGGGGACGAGCAGTACTTC,TRBJ2-7,-,TRBV18,few
CSVEEGQGYNEQFF,TGCAGCGTTGAAGAAGGACAGGGATACAATGAGCAGTTCTTC,TRBJ2-1,TRBD1,TRBV29-1,-
CSARDRGWQGASNEQFF,TGCAGTGCTAGAGATAGGGGTTGGCAGGGGGCGAGCAATGAGCAGTTCTTC,TRBJ2-1,TRBD1,TRBV20-1,-
CASIELSGTDTQYF,TGTGCCAGCATAGAGTTGTCGGGCACAGATACGCAGTATTTT,TRBJ2-3,-,TRBV6-1,-
CASSYDREKLFF,TGTGCCAGCAGTTACGACAGGGAAAAACTGTTTTTT,TRBJ1-4,-,TRBV6-6,few
CASTHRDRGEETQYF,TGTGCCAGCACACACCGGGACAGGGGCGAAGAGACCCAGTACTTC,TRBJ2-5,TRBD1,TRBV7-9,-
CATSRDRGTSEKLFF,TGTGCCACCAGCAGAGATCGCGGGACGTCGGAAAAACTGTTTTTT,TRBJ1-4,-,TRBV15,many
CASRAEGSYNSPLHF,TGTGCCAGCAGGGCCGAGGGTTCCTATAATTCACCCCTCCACTTT,TRBJ1-6,-,TRBV28,few